Listed below are T cell receptor beta chains from one sample, sequenced in a study of T cell repertoires in cytomegalovirus infection. A single record per CDR3 protein comes from TCRdb applying MiXCR to the reads. The sample contains about 740,000 distinct CDR3 sequences, 35% of which appear only once. The sample was PBMCs. These TCRs come from a human donor in good health (CMV status not recorded). Some clones in this sample may be carry-over from other donors' samples. Each CDR3 is given with its conserved first and last residue. The order of the fields is V gene, clone size, CDR3 length, D gene, J gene, CDR3 DNA, CDR3 protein. D genes are given only for firm matches. Size tells how often a clone was seen (once, few, many) or the class of an expanded clone, and some rows leave it out.

V gene: TRBV12-3/TRBV12-4
clone size: -
CDR3 length: 13
D gene: -
J gene: TRBJ2-7
CDR3 DNA: TGTGCCAGTAGTCGGAGGATTGTTTTCGAGCAGTACTTC
CDR3 protein: CASSRRIVFEQYF

V gene: TRBV11-2
clone size: -
CDR3 length: 15
D gene: TRBD1
J gene: TRBJ2-5
CDR3 DNA: TGTGCCAGCAGCTTAGCCAGGGGGTTCCAAGAGACCCAGTACTTC
CDR3 protein: CASSLARGFQETQYF

V gene: TRBV28
clone size: -
CDR3 length: 14
D gene: -
J gene: TRBJ2-3
CDR3 DNA: TGTGCCAGCAGTGGCACTAGATGGGGAAACACGCAGTATTTT
CDR3 protein: CASSGTRWGNTQYF

V gene: TRBV28
clone size: few
CDR3 length: 13
D gene: -
J gene: TRBJ2-7
CDR3 DNA: TGTGCCAGCAGTTTCGACAGTAACTACGAGCAGTACTTC
CDR3 protein: CASSFDSNYEQYF

V gene: TRBV7-6
clone size: many
CDR3 length: 14
D gene: -
J gene: TRBJ2-6
CDR3 DNA: TGTGCCAGTGACCTGTACTCTGGGGCCAACGTCCTGACTTTC
CDR3 protein: CASDLYSGANVLTF

V gene: TRBV7-8
clone size: many
CDR3 length: 14
D gene: -
J gene: TRBJ1-4
CDR3 DNA: TGTGCCAGCAGCCGACGACCCTCCGGTGAAAAACTGTTTTTT
CDR3 protein: CASSRRPSGEKLFF

V gene: TRBV20-1
clone size: -
CDR3 length: 12
D gene: -
J gene: TRBJ1-5
CDR3 DNA: TGCAGTGCTAGAGGGGGAGATCAGCCCCAGCATTTT
CDR3 protein: CSARGGDQPQHF

V gene: TRBV20-1
clone size: -
CDR3 length: 15
D gene: TRBD1
J gene: TRBJ1-5
CDR3 DNA: TGCAGTGCTAAAGTACAGGGGGCGATTCGTCAGCCCCAGCATTTT
CDR3 protein: CSAKVQGAIRQPQHF

V gene: TRBV18
clone size: few
CDR3 length: 17
D gene: -
J gene: TRBJ1-1
CDR3 DNA: TGTGCCAGCTCACCGGGTAGGGAGAGAAGAAAAAACACTGAAGCTTTCTTT
CDR3 protein: CASSPGRERRKNTEAFF

V gene: TRBV27
clone size: -
CDR3 length: 20
D gene: -
J gene: TRBJ1-5
CDR3 DNA: TGTGCCAGCAGTGCCGCTAGACAGATTGTTGAGGTTATTGGCAATCAGCCCCAGCATTTT
CDR3 protein: CASSAARQIVEVIGNQPQHF

V gene: TRBV2
clone size: few
CDR3 length: 13
D gene: TRBD2
J gene: TRBJ2-1
CDR3 DNA: TGTGCCAGCGGGGGGGGACCCTACAATGAGCAGTTCTTC
CDR3 protein: CASGGGPYNEQFF

V gene: TRBV27
clone size: -
CDR3 length: 19
D gene: TRBD2
J gene: TRBJ2-1
CDR3 DNA: TGTGCCAGCAGACCGATGACTAGCGGGGTCCTTTCCTCCTACAATGAGCAGTTCTTC
CDR3 protein: CASRPMTSGVLSSYNEQFF

V gene: TRBV7-6
clone size: many
CDR3 length: 16
D gene: TRBD1
J gene: TRBJ1-1
CDR3 DNA: TGTGCCAGCAGCCCCGAACCGGGACAGATGAACACTGAAGCTTTCTTT
CDR3 protein: CASSPEPGQMNTEAFF

V gene: TRBV29-1
clone size: -
CDR3 length: 12
D gene: -
J gene: TRBJ1-5
CDR3 DNA: TGCAGCGTTATCGTACAGGGTATCCCCCAGCATTTT
CDR3 protein: CSVIVQGIPQHF

V gene: TRBV4-1
clone size: -
CDR3 length: 15
D gene: -
J gene: TRBJ1-3
CDR3 DNA: TGCGCCAGCAGCCAAGTAGACAGCTCTGGAAACACCATATATTTT
CDR3 protein: CASSQVDSSGNTIYF

V gene: TRBV6-5
clone size: -
CDR3 length: 15
D gene: -
J gene: TRBJ1-2
CDR3 DNA: TGTGCCAGCATTTACTCGATAATTCCCGTGAGTGGCTACACCTTC
CDR3 protein: CASIYSIIPVSGYTF

V gene: TRBV27
clone size: -
CDR3 length: 17
D gene: -
J gene: TRBJ1-4
CDR3 DNA: TGTGCCAGCAGTACCTTGACGCAGGCAGCAACTAATGAAAAACTGTTTTTT
CDR3 protein: CASSTLTQAATNEKLFF

V gene: TRBV6-1
clone size: -
CDR3 length: 14
D gene: TRBD1
J gene: TRBJ1-2
CDR3 DNA: TGTGCCCGCAGTTCGACAGGGGGATCTTTTGGCTACACCTTC
CDR3 protein: CARSSTGGSFGYTF

V gene: TRBV12-3/TRBV12-4
clone size: few
CDR3 length: 14
D gene: -
J gene: TRBJ1-5
CDR3 DNA: TGTGCCAGCAGTTACGGGGATAGCAATCAGCCCCAGCATTTT
CDR3 protein: CASSYGDSNQPQHF

V gene: TRBV4-2
clone size: few
CDR3 length: 16
D gene: TRBD1
J gene: TRBJ2-7
CDR3 DNA: TGTGCCAGCAGCCAAGGCAGGACAGGGAGACCCTACGAGCAGTACTTC
CDR3 protein: CASSQGRTGRPYEQYF

V gene: TRBV7-9
clone size: -
CDR3 length: 15
D gene: -
J gene: TRBJ1-1
CDR3 DNA: TGTGCCAGCGCTACTAATAGGGGAGTGAACACTGAAGCTTTCTTT
CDR3 protein: CASATNRGVNTEAFF

V gene: TRBV10-3
clone size: many
CDR3 length: 15
D gene: TRBD1
J gene: TRBJ2-2
CDR3 DNA: TGTGCCATCTCCCGGGACAGGCGATACACCGGGGAGCTGTTTTTT
CDR3 protein: CAISRDRRYTGELFF

V gene: TRBV4-1
clone size: -
CDR3 length: 15
D gene: -
J gene: TRBJ1-2
CDR3 DNA: TGCGCCAGCAGCCAAGAACCACGGCCTTTCTATGGCTACACCTTC
CDR3 protein: CASSQEPRPFYGYTF

V gene: TRBV23-1
clone size: -
CDR3 length: 13
D gene: -
J gene: TRBJ2-1
CDR3 DNA: TGCGCCAGCATCGGTAACCCCTACAATGAGCAGTTCTTC
CDR3 protein: CASIGNPYNEQFF

V gene: TRBV5-5
clone size: -
CDR3 length: 14
D gene: -
J gene: TRBJ1-4
CDR3 DNA: TGTGCCAGCAGCTTGGATCGGCCCGAAGAAAAACTGTTTTTT
CDR3 protein: CASSLDRPEEKLFF

V gene: TRBV5-6
clone size: few
CDR3 length: 16
D gene: TRBD1
J gene: TRBJ2-1
CDR3 DNA: TGTGCCAGCAGCCCCGGGACAGGGGTGGTCGTCAATGAGCAGTTCTTC
CDR3 protein: CASSPGTGVVVNEQFF

V gene: TRBV7-9
clone size: few
CDR3 length: 15
D gene: -
J gene: TRBJ1-3
CDR3 DNA: TGTGCCAGCAGCTCTCGGGGGGAACCTCGGGACACCATATATTTT
CDR3 protein: CASSSRGEPRDTIYF

V gene: TRBV6-5
clone size: many
CDR3 length: 13
D gene: -
J gene: TRBJ1-6
CDR3 DNA: TGTGCCAGCAGTCGGAGTTTGAATTCACCCCTCCACTTT
CDR3 protein: CASSRSLNSPLHF

V gene: TRBV12-3/TRBV12-4
clone size: few
CDR3 length: 17
D gene: TRBD2
J gene: TRBJ2-3
CDR3 DNA: TGTGCCAGCAGTTTTGAGAGCGGGGGGGGGGTCACAGATACGCAGTATTTT
CDR3 protein: CASSFESGGGVTDTQYF

V gene: TRBV7-8
clone size: -
CDR3 length: 17
D gene: TRBD1
J gene: TRBJ1-5
CDR3 DNA: TGTGCCAGCAGCCTGCAGGGGGGCGGGGGCAAGTTATTGCCCCAGCATTTT
CDR3 protein: CASSLQGGGGKLLPQHF

V gene: TRBV11-3
clone size: many
CDR3 length: 14
D gene: -
J gene: TRBJ2-3
CDR3 DNA: TGTGCCAGCAGCTTTGGAGGGGACCGGGATACGCAGTATTTT
CDR3 protein: CASSFGGDRDTQYF

V gene: TRBV20-1
clone size: few
CDR3 length: 16
D gene: -
J gene: TRBJ2-4
CDR3 DNA: TGCAGTGCCAACCTTATGCGGGCTAGCCCCAAAAACATTCAGTACTTC
CDR3 protein: CSANLMRASPKNIQYF

V gene: TRBV6-4
clone size: -
CDR3 length: 15
D gene: -
J gene: TRBJ1-1
CDR3 DNA: TGTGCCAGCACGAGGGACCCTCCTATGAACACTGAAGCTTTCTTT
CDR3 protein: CASTRDPPMNTEAFF

V gene: TRBV13
clone size: once
CDR3 length: 18
D gene: -
J gene: TRBJ2-6
CDR3 DNA: TGTGCCAGCAGCTTAGGGGCAGGGGTCGGGTCTGGGGCCAACGTCCTGACTTTC
CDR3 protein: CASSLGAGVGSGANVLTF

V gene: TRBV10-3
clone size: -
CDR3 length: 15
D gene: -
J gene: TRBJ2-3
CDR3 DNA: TGTGCCATCAGTGATCCGGGAAAAACTCAAGATACGCAGTATTTT
CDR3 protein: CAISDPGKTQDTQYF

V gene: TRBV7-9
clone size: -
CDR3 length: 15
D gene: -
J gene: TRBJ2-7
CDR3 DNA: TGTGCCAGCAGCGCCCTGGAGCATCCCCTGGACGAGCAGTACTTC
CDR3 protein: CASSALEHPLDEQYF

V gene: TRBV28
clone size: -
CDR3 length: 11
D gene: -
J gene: TRBJ2-3
CDR3 DNA: TGTGCCAGCCATGACACAGATACGCAGTATTTT
CDR3 protein: CASHDTDTQYF

V gene: TRBV28
clone size: few
CDR3 length: 13
D gene: -
J gene: TRBJ2-7
CDR3 DNA: TGTGCCAGCAGTCAGACAGGTTCCTACGAGCAGTACTTC
CDR3 protein: CASSQTGSYEQYF

V gene: TRBV29-1
clone size: -
CDR3 length: 16
D gene: TRBD1
J gene: TRBJ1-2
CDR3 DNA: TGCAGCGTTGAAGAGGTGACAGGGTCGGCTTTCTATGGCTACACCTTC
CDR3 protein: CSVEEVTGSAFYGYTF

V gene: TRBV7-4
clone size: -
CDR3 length: 15
D gene: -
J gene: TRBJ2-7
CDR3 DNA: TGTGCCAGCAGCTTTGGGGGGACGAGATCCTACGAGCAGTACTTC
CDR3 protein: CASSFGGTRSYEQYF

V gene: TRBV28
clone size: -
CDR3 length: 13
D gene: -
J gene: TRBJ2-7
CDR3 DNA: TGTGCCAGCAGTTTGGGCTACCCCTACGAGCAGTACTTC
CDR3 protein: CASSLGYPYEQYF

V gene: TRBV20-1
clone size: -
CDR3 length: 16
D gene: TRBD1
J gene: TRBJ1-2
CDR3 DNA: TGCAGTGCGCCGGGACAGGGGAGGAGGGAATATTGGGGCTACACCTTC
CDR3 protein: CSAPGQGRREYWGYTF

V gene: TRBV7-8
clone size: -
CDR3 length: 15
D gene: -
J gene: TRBJ2-2
CDR3 DNA: TGTGCCAGCAGCTTAGGCCAGACTAGCACCGGGGAGCTGTTTTTT
CDR3 protein: CASSLGQTSTGELFF

V gene: TRBV3-1
clone size: -
CDR3 length: 14
D gene: -
J gene: TRBJ1-5
CDR3 DNA: TGTGCCAGCAGCCAAGGACAGAACAATCAGCCCCAGCATTTT
CDR3 protein: CASSQGQNNQPQHF

V gene: TRBV12-3/TRBV12-4
clone size: -
CDR3 length: 15
D gene: TRBD2
J gene: TRBJ2-2
CDR3 DNA: TGTGCCAGCAGTTTTGCGGGAGCCTACACCGGGGAGCTGTTTTTT
CDR3 protein: CASSFAGAYTGELFF

V gene: TRBV28
clone size: -
CDR3 length: 15
D gene: TRBD1
J gene: TRBJ1-5
CDR3 DNA: TGTGCCAGCAGTTCCTCCGGGACAGACAATCAGCCCCAGCATTTT
CDR3 protein: CASSSSGTDNQPQHF

V gene: TRBV18
clone size: -
CDR3 length: 13
D gene: -
J gene: TRBJ1-1
CDR3 DNA: TGTGCCAGCTCGCCGGCCCAAAACACTGAAGCTTTCTTT
CDR3 protein: CASSPAQNTEAFF

V gene: TRBV28
clone size: -
CDR3 length: 13
D gene: -
J gene: TRBJ1-1
CDR3 DNA: TGTGCCAGCAGTTTTGACGAGAACACTGAAGCTTTCTTT
CDR3 protein: CASSFDENTEAFF

V gene: TRBV4-2
clone size: -
CDR3 length: 16
D gene: -
J gene: TRBJ1-6
CDR3 DNA: TGTGCCAGCAGCCAAGACCATAGGTTCAATAATTCACCCCTCCACTTT
CDR3 protein: CASSQDHRFNNSPLHF

V gene: TRBV4-1
clone size: -
CDR3 length: 13
D gene: -
J gene: TRBJ1-5
CDR3 DNA: TGCGCCAGCAGCTACGGGGGGAAGAAGCCCCAGCATTTT
CDR3 protein: CASSYGGKKPQHF

V gene: TRBV7-8
clone size: -
CDR3 length: 20
D gene: TRBD2
J gene: TRBJ2-7
CDR3 DNA: TGTGCCAGCAGCTTAGTGGAGGCGGCGGGACTAGCGGGAGGTGCCTACGAGCAGTACTTC
CDR3 protein: CASSLVEAAGLAGGAYEQYF

V gene: TRBV6-4
clone size: -
CDR3 length: 13
D gene: TRBD1
J gene: TRBJ2-1
CDR3 DNA: TGTGCCAGCAGTGTACAGGGGGCCAATGAGCAGTTCTTC
CDR3 protein: CASSVQGANEQFF

V gene: TRBV6-5
clone size: -
CDR3 length: 16
D gene: -
J gene: TRBJ2-1
CDR3 DNA: TGTGCCAGCAGTTACGGAGGGGGGGGGGCCCTAAATGAGCAGTTCTTC
CDR3 protein: CASSYGGGGALNEQFF

V gene: TRBV28
clone size: once
CDR3 length: 11
D gene: -
J gene: TRBJ2-7
CDR3 DNA: TGTGCCAGCAGTTTTAGTACCGAGCAGTACTTC
CDR3 protein: CASSFSTEQYF

V gene: TRBV20-1
clone size: few
CDR3 length: 16
D gene: -
J gene: TRBJ1-1
CDR3 DNA: TGCAGTGCTAAAGACTTAGGACACCCAATGAACACTGAAGCTTTCTTT
CDR3 protein: CSAKDLGHPMNTEAFF